This is a list of T cell receptor beta chains from one sample in a study of cytomegalovirus exposure and HLA in healthy donors. Sequencing used immunoSEQ multiplex PCR; TCRdb keeps in-frame clones, though not all of them. The table includes about 50,000 clones, 77% detected once. Source material: PBMCs. Source of these receptors: a woman aged 40 to 50 in good health and CMV-seropositive. Both conserved end residues are part of each CDR3.

V gene	CDR3 length	J gene	CDR3 protein
TRBV11-2	14	TRBJ1-2	CASSLDRGAHGYTF
TRBV19	12	TRBJ2-5	CAHLGAKETQYF
TRBV2	15	TRBJ1-2	CASSVQQATNYGYTF
TRBV7-2	18	TRBJ2-3	CASSLDPPGGRATDTQYF
TRBV29-1	11	TRBJ1-1	CSVEEDSGAFF
TRBV10-1	14	TRBJ1-5	CASSIRTGNQPQHF
TRBV7-2	13	TRBJ1-1	CASSWQLNTEAFF
TRBV30	14	TRBJ2-1	CAWSHGYRLNEQFF
TRBV29-1	13	TRBJ2-5	CSGTTAAQETQYF
TRBV7-2	14	TRBJ1-4	CASSPLQGGEKLFF
TRBV5-1	18	TRBJ2-1	CASSLSSGGSGGADEQFF
TRBV18	11	TRBJ1-4	CASSADNWLFF
TRBV2	15	TRBJ1-2	CASSETGVGQNGYTF
TRBV30	15	TRBJ2-1	CAWSPLAALYNEQFF
TRBV7-2	15	TRBJ2-5	CASSFGGPGQETQYF
TRBV4-1	13	TRBJ1-1	CASSQGRTREAFF
TRBV2	11	TRBJ1-2	CASDELYGYTF
TRBV7-3	14	TRBJ2-3	CASSLVAGGNTQYF
TRBV19	15	TRBJ2-5	CASSAPGGLGETQYF
TRBV7-3	12	TRBJ1-2	CASSSGFDGYTF
TRBV9	15	TRBJ2-6	CASSPHRAGANVLTF
TRBV10-2	16	TRBJ2-1	CASSEAGGGRTNEQFF
TRBV11-2	15	TRBJ2-1	CASSFIHSSYNEQFF
TRBV30	12	TRBJ2-7	CAWSVAGYEQYF
TRBV30	14	TRBJ2-3	CAWSWAGSTDTQYF
TRBV18	12	TRBJ2-5	CASSGSSGAQYF
TRBV29-1	12	TRBJ1-1	CSVARGSAEAFF
TRBV4-3	17	TRBJ2-2	CASSRVRGTGTTGELFF
TRBV29-1	14	TRBJ1-1	CSVALGSFNTEAFF
TRBV7-8	13	TRBJ1-5	CASSLWRDQPQHF
TRBV9	14	TRBJ2-7	CASSVDPTGYEQYF
TRBV6-5	15	TRBJ1-5	CASRPYRGPNQPQHF
TRBV9	16	TRBJ1-1	CASSRPDRGTGTEAFF
TRBV7-3	14	TRBJ1-2	CASSSRRTAYGYTF
TRBV4-1	15	TRBJ1-5	CASSQEASIRQPQHF
TRBV28	13	TRBJ1-2	CASSFDSAGGYTF
TRBV11-2	16	TRBJ2-1	CASSPSGGSSYNEQFF
TRBV21-1	15	TRBJ2-7	CASSKGGRGSGEQYF
TRBV5-1	14	TRBJ2-7	CASSLGTVGDEQYF
TRBV2	13	TRBJ1-1	CASRNRGETEAFF
TRBV9	14	TRBJ1-1	CASTDTGVDTEAFF
TRBV27	14	TRBJ1-1	CASNTRDDNTEAFF
TRBV14	17	TRBJ2-4	CASSQGSGISAKNIQYF
TRBV2	15	TRBJ1-4	CASSLQTTPGQGQFF
TRBV6-5	14	TRBJ1-1	CASSNRVVGTEAFF
TRBV10-3	13	TRBJ2-5	CAIIGRDQETQYF
TRBV27	13	TRBJ1-1	CASSLLVNTEAFF
TRBV27	20	TRBJ2-6	CASSSLLQTSGGDGANVLTF
TRBV6-5	14	TRBJ2-7	CASGSGGGGYEQYF
TRBV6-5	16	TRBJ2-3	CASSLRPGGPRDTQYF
TRBV20-1	10	TRBJ2-7	CSALRGQQYF
TRBV9	15	TRBJ2-5	CASSARDREGETQYF
TRBV7-2	16	TRBJ2-3	CASSSVAGGPTDTQYF